The clone carrying this T cell receptor beta chain came up many times. PCR was performed a second time for about 7 to 12 cycles using a sample-barcoded 5' primer and a J-beta primer mix. TCRdb analysed the 5' RACE reads with MiXCR anew, one entry per CDR3 protein. The sample records about 700,000 distinct CDR3 sequences, 32% being singletons. This entry comes from a study of blood T cells in healthy people across ages. Study summary: About one barcoded beta molecule per two T cells was the capture yield of template switching.

Donors were systemically healthy Caucasian individuals from Russia aged roughly 6 to 100 years. Each individual donor underwent a draw of ten milliliters of peripheral blood. Isolated per sample were at least 6 million PBMCs. In germline, CDR1 is DFQATT, CDR2 SNEGSKA (reference sequence). CDR3 length: 13 residues. V was cut by 0 bases and J by 9 bases, with 9 bases left in between. The specimen sequenced was blood. The V gene is TRBV20-1, the J gene TRBJ1-6, with D possibly being TRBD1 (6 bases). The receptor was derived from a woman of 80 years or more in good health. CDR3 sequence reads: CSARDRGLSPLHF. DNA of the CDR3: TGCAGTGCTAGAGATCGGGGGCTTTCACCCCTCCACTTT.